This T cell receptor beta chain was recorded in a study of cytomegalovirus exposure and HLA in healthy donors. On the study more broadly: Among 398 genotyped donors, more than 65% fell in the Caucasian-associated ancestry cluster. Findings and limits, study-wide: Presence/absence analyses assumed roughly uniform sequencing depth across donors, which may not hold. Most sequenced TCRs were rare (though some public TCRs occurred in many donors).

With regard to this clone: Antigen unknown.

Germline CDR1 is LGHNA and CDR2 is YNFKEQ. The V and J ends lost 3 bases and 8 bases, in that order; junction bases with no gene match: 11. There are 17 residues in the CDR3. PCR amplification relied on 60 Vbeta primers (plus 13 Jbeta primers). Profiled with immunoSEQ multiplex PCR; TCRdb holds only in-frame clones, not every one. Of about 120,000 clones listed, roughly 80% were seen once; the top ten hold over 25%. The genes are TRBV4-2 and TRBJ1-6; 9 positions agree with TRBD1. The sample consisted of PBMCs. This TCR was recovered from a man in his sixties in good health and CMV-seropositive. CDR3 nucleotide sequence: TGTGCCAGCAGCCAGGAATGGGACAGGGAGAGATATTCACCCCTCCACTTT. Protein sequence: CASSQEWDRERYSPLHF.